What follows describes a single TCR beta chain. Its cognate antigen is unknown. Method: immunoSEQ multiplex PCR; TCRdb's copy keeps in-frame clones and lacks some. The sample has around 550,000 clones, almost 97% seen once; the top ten hold 0.06%. CDR1 is SNHLY and CDR2 is FYNNEI in the germline V gene. The J segment lost 6 bases and the V segment lost 7 bases, leaving 16 bases of the junction unmatched. The CDR3 has 17 residues. These data originate in a study of shared clonotypes between healthy human individuals. Study-level points and caveats: Of the naive CD4 clonotypes, around 4.8% were shared across a few donors.

This TCR was recovered from a woman in her thirties in good health. Sequencing used naive CD4+ T cells sorted from blood. The subset here: CD45RA+ positively selected. The chain couples TRBV2 to TRBJ1-2, with 11 positions matching TRBD1. The CDR3 is CASTLGAGTGGGDGYTF. CDR3 in DNA: TGTGCCAGCACCCTAGGGGCCGGGACAGGGGGTGGAGATGGCTACACCTTC.